The clone carrying this TCR beta chain occurred many times. Its antigen is currently unknown. The CDR3 runs 16 residues. CDR1 is LNHDA and CDR2 is SQIVND in the germline V gene (reference sequence). V lost 8 bases, J lost 2 bases, and 7 bases stayed unmatched. The time point: sample taken at primary tumor resection. Sequencing of whole RNA from tumor, nontumor lung or frozen PBMC involved no sorting. Samples were donated by 72 untreated early-stage non-small cell lung cancer patients. The data derive from a study of spatial heterogeneity in lung cancer. Study results and caveats: The study found ubiquitous expanded tumor TCRs in blood more at resection than follow-up.

The presence of a unique molecular identifier marked each TCR cDNA molecule. TCRdb reprocessed the 5' RACE reads via MiXCR and lists one record per CDR3 protein. The table shows several thousand distinct CDR3 sequences, with 7.8% occurring only once. The specimen comprised PBMCs, sampled at surgery. This chain links TRBV19 with TRBJ2-3; TRBD2 agrees at 13 bases. The receptor was isolated from a female donor with early-stage non-small cell lung cancer. DNA of the CDR3: TGTGCCAGTCGTTCGACTAGCGGGAGGCTCACAGATACGCAGTATTTT. Its protein is CASRSTSGRLTDTQYF.